The subject of this entry is one T cell receptor beta chain. Sequencing used immunoSEQ multiplex PCR; TCRdb keeps in-frame clones, though not all of them. The table shows roughly 190,000 clones, with about 85% occurring only once. Individuals aged roughly 18 to 95 years were recruited from 24 US areas. The sample is drawn from a study of blood T cell repertoires in COVID-19. At the level of the study: Recovered Cohort 3 donors showed two negative PCRs, clearance, or symptom resolution.

The trim removed 5 bases at V and 2 bases at J, leaving 7 bases unmatched. Germline V lookup: CDR1 SGHVS, CDR2 FQNEAQ. CDR3 size: 15 residues. V usage is TRBV7-8 and J usage is TRBJ2-7; 9 bases line up with TRBD2. This TCR was recovered from a woman aged 40 to 50 in a cohort exposed to, infected with or recovered from COVID-19 (not recorded which). Sequenced: PBMCs or T cells enriched from blood (not recorded which). The CDR3 DNA sequence: TGTGCCAGCAGCCCCGGACTAGCGCAAACCTACGAGCAGTACTTC. Translated: CASSPGLAQTYEQYF.